This TCR beta chain was found in a study of cytomegalovirus exposure and HLA in healthy donors. Clones were sequenced by immunoSEQ multiplex PCR, and TCRdb holds only the in-frame ones, with some missing. The sample carries fewer than 150,000 clones, about 84% recorded once. With 1 base removed from V and 9 bases from J, the gap between germline ends came to 13 bases. The CDR3 is made up of 13 amino acids. Germline V gene lookup returns CDR1 SGHVS and CDR2 FQNEAQ. In the case of this clone: Antigen unknown.

Broader study findings: As was reported, the classifier diagnosed cytomegalovirus status with high specificity and sensitivity.

The receptor's source is a man between 18 and 35 years old in good health and CMV-seronegative. Sequencing was performed on PBMCs. The chain couples TRBV7-8 to TRBJ2-7; D ambiguous. As DNA, the CDR3 is TGTGCCAGCAGCTTAGGAGGTGACCCTGGGCAGTACTTC. Its translation is CASSLGGDPGQYF. The complete variable domain, with remaining parts taken from reference TRBV7-8 and TRBJ2-7, reads GAGVSQSPRYKVAKRGQDVALRCDPISGHVSLFWYQQALGQGPEFLTYFQNEAQLDKSGLPSDRFFAERPEGSVSTLKIQRTQQEDSAVYLCASSLGGDPGQYFGPGTRLTVT.